This TCR beta chain was identified in a study of OX40 agonist ivuxolimab in advanced cancers. Overall study: Three dose-escalation patients had partial responses: one with hepatocellular carcinoma and two with cutaneous melanoma.

CDR3 length: 14 amino acids. V lost 4 bases to trimming and J lost 10 bases, with 14 bases between them. Germline values: CDR1 SNHLY, CDR2 FYNNEI. Profiled with immunoSEQ multiplex PCR; TCRdb holds only in-frame clones, not every one. The data show tens of thousands of clones, 84% seen once. This sequence joins TRBV2 and TRBJ1-6; D ambiguous. The sequenced sample was CD4+ or CD8+ T cells sorted from blood, obtained in a trial of the OX40 agonist ivuxolimab. The receptor was derived from an adult with an advanced solid tumor such as melanoma, head and neck, liver or kidney cancer. CDR3 in DNA: TGTGCCAGCAGTGTCGCATTCTCGGACTCACCCCTCCACTTT. Protein product: CASSVAFSDSPLHF.